The rows below give T cell receptor beta chains drawn from one sample of a study of CD8+ T cells in alopecia areata. Libraries were prepared by immunoSEQ multiplex PCR; TCRdb keeps only in-frame clonotypes and omits some of them. The sample lists over 85,000 clones, roughly 47% occurring once. What was sequenced was CD4+ T cells sorted from blood. The receptor set was obtained from a human donor with alopecia areata. The CDR3 runs from the conserved cysteine through the conserved F or W. D genes are given only for firm matches. Not every row has a clone size; where given, it reads once, few, many or a size class.

v_gene,d_gene,abundance,j_gene,CDR3nt,CDR3aa
TRBV30,.,few,TRBJ1-1,TGTGCCTTCGAAAGGAACACTGAAGCTTTCTTT,CAFERNTEAFF
TRBV20-1,.,few,TRBJ2-1,TGCAGTGCTAGTTGGGCCGATGAGCAGTTCTTC,CSASWADEQFF
TRBV7-8,TRBD2,.,TRBJ2-7,TGTGCCAGCAGCTGGGATGAGCGGGAGGGTTCCTACGAGCAGTACTTC,CASSWDEREGSYEQYF
TRBV7-9,.,.,TRBJ2-4,TGTGCCAGCAGCTCCGGGACCCCCAAAAACATTCAGTACTTC,CASSSGTPKNIQYF
TRBV7-8,.,once,TRBJ2-7,TGTGCCAGCAGCTTAGGGGACCAATCCTACGAGCAGTACTTC,CASSLGDQSYEQYF
TRBV29-1,.,.,TRBJ2-1,TGCAGCGTTGACCGGGAGCGGAATGAGCAGTTCTTC,CSVDRERNEQFF
TRBV7-8,TRBD2,few,TRBJ2-3,TGTGCCAGCAGCCAATCTAGCGGGAGGGCAGATACGCAGTATTTT,CASSQSSGRADTQYF
TRBV21-1,.,.,TRBJ2-4,TGTGCCAGCAGTCTAGGAGCCAAAAACATTCAGTACTTC,CASSLGAKNIQYF
TRBV29-1,.,once,TRBJ2-5,TGCAGCGGAGGGGGGGACAGCCAAGAGACCCAGTACTTC,CSGGGDSQETQYF
TRBV30,.,.,TRBJ2-7,TGTGCCTGGACCGTCTGGGCGACCCAATCCGAGCAGTACTTC,CAWTVWATQSEQYF
TRBV29-1,.,.,TRBJ2-7,TGCAGCGCCACCAAGTCTTGGGCAGGGTGGTACGAGCAGTACTTC,CSATKSWAGWYEQYF
TRBV29-1,.,few,TRBJ1-1,TGCAGCGCTGAGTCCGGTGGGGCCACTGAAGCTTTCTTT,CSAESGGATEAFF
TRBV29-1,.,.,TRBJ2-1,TGCAGCGTAACCGGGACGTCCAATGAGCAGTTCTTC,CSVTGTSNEQFF
TRBV29-1,.,.,TRBJ1-2,TGCAGCGAGGGCCAGGTTGTCGGCTACACCTTC,CSEGQVVGYTF
TRBV5-1,.,.,TRBJ2-5,TGCGCCAGCAGCTTGCCCGTGGGGGGAGAGACCCAGTACTTC,CASSLPVGGETQYF
TRBV2,TRBD2,few,TRBJ2-1,TGTGCCACGAGCGGACTAGCGGGAGCATCCAATGAGCAGTTCTTC,CATSGLAGASNEQFF
TRBV30,.,.,TRBJ1-1,TGTGCCTGGAGTGTGGCCCCCAACACTGAAGCTTTCTTT,CAWSVAPNTEAFF
TRBV2,TRBD2,.,TRBJ2-3,TGTGCCAGCAGTGGGGGACTAGCGGGAGGCACAGATACGCAGTATTTT,CASSGGLAGGTDTQYF
TRBV29-1,.,few,TRBJ2-5,TGCAGCGCCGCTGGTGGGTTCTCAGAGACCCAGTACTTC,CSAAGGFSETQYF
TRBV29-1,TRBD2,.,TRBJ2-7,TGCAGCGTTCTGATAGCGGGCCTTAACCGGGACTTGCAAACCTACGAGCAGTACTTC,CSVLIAGLNRDLQTYEQYF
TRBV7-2,.,.,TRBJ2-3,TGTGCCAGCAGCTTGGGACATCCCACAGATACGCAGTATTTT,CASSLGHPTDTQYF
TRBV29-1,.,few,TRBJ2-3,TGCAGCGTCCAAGGGAGTAAGGGGCCCAGGTTGGGCACAGATACGCAGTATTTT,CSVQGSKGPRLGTDTQYF
TRBV7-9,.,.,TRBJ2-2,TGTGCCAGCAGGTTGGGGACGGACACCGGGGAGCTGTTTTTT,CASRLGTDTGELFF
TRBV5-1,.,.,TRBJ2-7,TGCGCCAGCAGCTCCGCGGACGGATCCTACGAGCAGTACTTC,CASSSADGSYEQYF
TRBV2,TRBD2,.,TRBJ2-1,TGTGCCAGCAAGGAGCGGGAGGTTTACAATGAGCAGTTCTTC,CASKEREVYNEQFF
TRBV4-1,.,few,TRBJ2-1,TGCGCCAGCAGCCAAGCTAGTCTGCTAGTGGGCAATGAGCAGTTCTTC,CASSQASLLVGNEQFF
TRBV5-4,TRBD2,.,TRBJ2-4,TGTGCCAGCAGCTTTGGACTAGCCGTAGGGGCCAAAAACATTCAGTACTTC,CASSFGLAVGAKNIQYF
TRBV29-1,.,.,TRBJ2-3,TGCAGCGTTGGGATAGGCAGCACAGATACGCAGTATTTT,CSVGIGSTDTQYF